The rows below give T cell receptor beta chains drawn from one sample of a study of shared clonotypes between healthy human individuals. TCRdb's copy holds only in-frame clones and misses some; the assay was immunoSEQ multiplex PCR. Here the sample spans around 500,000 clones, roughly 77% being singletons. Specimen: PBMCs. Source of these receptors: a woman in her 40s in good health. Some clones in this sample may be carry-over from other donors' samples. Both conserved end residues are part of each CDR3. Each record gives: J gene, D gene, clone size, V gene, CDR3 protein, CDR3 DNA. D genes are given only for firm matches. Clone size, where shown, is once, few, many, or a class for clones that have expanded.

>TRBJ1-2|-|-|TRBV18
CASSPSNPYYGYTF
TGTGCCAGCTCACCCTCCAATCCGTACTATGGCTACACCTTC
>TRBJ2-1|-|-|TRBV21-1
CARAPGPWDEQFF
TGTGCCAGAGCACCGGGACCTTGGGATGAGCAGTTCTTC
>TRBJ2-5|TRBD2|-|TRBV7-9
CASRQRGGSETQYF
TGTGCCAGCAGACAAAGGGGAGGGTCCGAGACCCAGTACTTC
>TRBJ2-3|-|once|TRBV18
CASSPAKADTQYF
TGTGCCAGCTCACCGGCCAAAGCAGATACGCAGTATTTT
>TRBJ1-1|TRBD1|once|TRBV5-1
CASSLTGDGTEAFF
TGCGCCAGCAGCCTAACAGGGGATGGCACTGAAGCTTTCTTT
>TRBJ2-1|-|-|TRBV30
CAWKDSYNEQFF
TGTGCCTGGAAAGACAGCTACAATGAGCAGTTCTTC
>TRBJ2-1|-|-|TRBV7-9
CASSLDVGSEQFF
TGTGCCAGCAGCTTAGACGTGGGGTCTGAGCAGTTCTTC
>TRBJ1-6|-|-|TRBV27
CASSLHNSPLHF
TGTGCCAGCAGTTTACACAATTCACCCCTCCACTTT
>TRBJ2-7|TRBD2|-|TRBV6-1
CASSDEVAGTYEQYF
TGTGCCAGCAGTGATGAAGTAGCGGGTACCTACGAGCAGTACTTC
>TRBJ2-1|-|-|TRBV29-1
CSVGWMNEQFF
TGCAGCGTTGGGTGGATGAATGAGCAGTTCTTC
>TRBJ1-1|-|-|TRBV7-3
CASSLQGNTEAFF
TGTGCCAGCAGCCTCCAGGGAAACACTGAAGCTTTCTTT
>TRBJ1-3|TRBD1|-|TRBV28
CASSTSTGFVGNTIYF
TGTGCCAGCAGCACCTCGACAGGGTTTGTCGGAAACACCATATATTTT
>TRBJ2-7|-|-|TRBV7-2
CASSAQVGGIGYEQYF
TGTGCCAGCAGCGCTCAGGTGGGGGGCATTGGCTACGAGCAGTACTTC
>TRBJ2-5|TRBD2|-|TRBV13
CASSLELAAQETQYF
TGTGCCAGCAGCTTAGAGCTAGCGGCTCAAGAGACCCAGTACTTC
>TRBJ2-1|-|-|TRBV9
CASSVDLTGLLSYNEQFF
TGTGCCAGCAGCGTAGACCTTACAGGGCTCCTCTCCTACAATGAGCAGTTCTTC
>TRBJ2-3|TRBD2|-|TRBV5-4
CASSSAGGSGPQYTQYF
TGTGCCAGCAGCTCCGCGGGGGGGTCGGGCCCGCAGTATACGCAGTATTTT
>TRBJ2-1|TRBD2|-|TRBV2
CASSEVAGGYNEQFF
TGTGCCAGCAGTGAAGTTGCGGGAGGCTACAATGAGCAGTTCTTC
>TRBJ2-1|-|-|TRBV5-4
CASSDFRGLNNEQFF
TGTGCCAGCAGCGATTTCCGGGGCCTAAACAATGAGCAGTTCTTC
>TRBJ2-3|-|-|TRBV5-6
CASSLGSGSTDTQYF
TGTGCCAGCAGCTTGGGTAGCGGCAGCACAGATACGCAGTATTTT
>TRBJ2-5|-|-|TRBV7-2
CASSPRRSQETQYF
TGTGCCAGCAGCCCCCGGAGGTCACAAGAGACCCAGTACTTC
>TRBJ1-3|-|-|TRBV21-1
CASSKGRVGSGNTIYF
-
>TRBJ2-7|TRBD2|-|TRBV6-5
CASSRTSGGYEQYF
TGTGCCAGCAGCCGGACTAGCGGGGGCTACGAGCAGTACTTC
>TRBJ2-7|-|-|TRBV7-9
CASSPSRQSSYEQYF
TGTGCCAGCAGCCCCTCCCGGCAGAGCTCCTACGAGCAGTACTTC
>TRBJ2-7|-|few|TRBV30
CALDPGQSYEQYF
TGTGCTTTGGACCCCGGGCAATCCTACGAGCAGTACTTC
>TRBJ2-3|TRBD1|-|TRBV7-9
CASSSAWDRGTDTQYF
TGTGCCAGCAGCTCCGCCTGGGACAGGGGTACAGATACGCAGTATTTT
>TRBJ1-1|-|-|TRBV30
CAWSVHRDTEAFF
TGTGCCTGGAGTGTACACCGGGACACTGAAGCTTTCTTT
>TRBJ1-1|-|-|TRBV29-1
CSVVFGLNTEAFF
TGCAGCGTTGTTTTTGGGCTGAACACTGAAGCTTTCTTT
>TRBJ2-6|-|many|TRBV19
CASSMRREAGANVLTF
TGTGCCAGTAGTATGCGCAGGGAGGCTGGGGCCAACGTCCTGACTTTC
>TRBJ2-1|-|-|TRBV28
CASSPLSQGPREQFF
TGTGCCAGCAGTCCCCTCTCTCAGGGGCCGCGTGAGCAGTTCTTC
>TRBJ2-5|-|-|TRBV5-1
CASSLLESQETQYF
TGCGCCAGCAGCTTACTAGAATCCCAAGAGACCCAGTACTTC
>TRBJ2-2|-|-|TRBV7-9
CASGPPRSHTGELFF
TGTGCCAGCGGACCGCCCCGGAGCCACACCGGGGAGCTGTTTTTT
>TRBJ2-2|TRBD1|-|TRBV28
CASSSTGGANTGELFF
TGTGCCAGCAGTTCGACAGGGGGCGCGAACACCGGGGAGCTGTTTTTT
>TRBJ2-1|TRBD2|-|TRBV6-6
CASSYGTSGNEQFF
TGTGCCAGCAGTTACGGCACTAGCGGGAATGAGCAGTTCTTC
>TRBJ2-3|-|-|TRBV9
CASSDTQKRGTDTQYF
TGTGCCAGCAGCGATACCCAGAAGCGGGGCACAGATACGCAGTATTTT
>TRBJ2-1|TRBD2|-|TRBV27
CASSRLAGGLRDEQFF
TGTGCCAGCAGTCGACTAGCGGGAGGGTTGAGGGATGAGCAGTTCTTC
>TRBJ2-3|-|few|TRBV2
CATSGRDTDTQYF
TGTGCCACCTCAGGTCGGGACACAGATACGCAGTATTTT
>TRBJ1-2|TRBD1|-|TRBV5-4
CASSLPTGDYGYTF
TGTGCCAGCAGCTTGCCCACAGGGGACTATGGCTACACCTTC
>TRBJ1-1|-|-|TRBV5-1
CASSLQPQNTEAFF
TGCGCCAGCAGCTTGCAGCCTCAGAACACTGAAGCTTTCTTT
>TRBJ2-1|-|-|TRBV5-1
CASSATKSSYNEQFF
TGCGCCAGCAGCGCGACAAAGAGCTCCTACAATGAGCAGTTCTTC
>TRBJ2-3|TRBD2|-|TRBV7-2
CASPSGSADTQYF
TGTGCCAGCCCTAGCGGGAGCGCAGATACGCAGTATTTT
>TRBJ2-1|TRBD2|-|TRBV10-3
CAIREAGGAVGSYNEQFF
TGTGCCATCAGAGAAGCGGGAGGCGCTGTCGGTTCCTACAATGAGCAGTTCTTC